These 15 T cell receptor beta chains were sequenced from one sample in a study of blood T cell repertoires in COVID-19 (dated by TCRdb to the early 2020s). The library was obtained by the immunoSEQ multiplex PCR assay. This immuneACCESS table, as held by TCRdb, lists in-frame sequences with V and J called but not all clones. Of the missing ones, under half trace to an unresolved V gene in checked studies; the others have no known cause. This sample is represented by 180,000 or so clones; about 80% of them were singletons. 9.5% to 11% of the sample lies in the top ten. What was sequenced was PBMCs or T cells enriched from blood (not recorded which). The receptors stem from a man between 45 and 60 years old who had recovered from COVID-19.

The gene calls are TRBV29-1 and TRBJ2-2; no clear D gene. With 7 bases removed from V and 4 bases from J, the gap between germline ends came to 16 bases. Germline V lookup: CDR1 SQVTM, CDR2 ANQGSEA. The CDR3 is 14 residues long. CDR3 amino acids: CSGAISISTGELFF. The CDR3 DNA follows: TGCAGCGGTGCGATAAGTATAAGCACCGGGGAGCTGTTTTTT.

The chain uses TRBV24-1 and TRBJ1-4, with 11 nucleotides matching TRBD1. V trimming: 3 bases; J trimming: 7 bases; junction bases outside the gene matches: 6. This CDR3 comprises 16 residues. CDR1 and CDR2 (germline): KGHDR, SFDVKD. CDR3: CATSDGQGALGEKLFF. The CDR3 nucleotides read TGTGCCACCAGTGATGGACAGGGGGCGTTAGGTGAAAAACTGTTTTTT.

V and J are TRBV19 and TRBJ1-1, with D perhaps matching TRBD1 (5 bases). The CDR3 covers 14 residues. V lost 5 bases to trimming and J lost 4 bases, with 14 bases between them. From germline, CDR1 is LNHDA and CDR2 SQIVND (reference sequence). The CDR3 bases are TGTGCCAGTAGTCCACCCGGGGGAGGCACTGAAGCTTTCTTT. It is translated as CASSPPGGGTEAFF.

The gene calls are TRBV5-1 and TRBJ1-6, with 10 nucleotides matching TRBD1. Germline V lookup: CDR1 SGHRS, CDR2 YFSETQ. The ends lost 4 bases at V and 8 bases at J; junction bases unmatched: 6. This CDR3 spans 15 amino acids. The CDR3 sequence is CASSTGQGGDSPLHF. The CDR3 coding sequence is TGCGCCAGCAGCACCGGACAGGGGGGAGATTCACCCCTCCACTTT.

The chain has TRBV30 and TRBJ1-3; no definite D call. V was cut by 3 bases and J by 0 bases, with 12 bases left in between. CDR3 length equals 15 residues. Germline V lookup: CDR1 GTSNPN, CDR2 SVGIG (reference sequence). Here the CDR3 DNA reads TGTGCCTGGAGAGTGTTCGGAGTCTCTGGAAACACCATATATTTT. Translation gives CAWRVFGVSGNTIYF.

The V call is TRBV28, the J call TRBJ1-6; no reliable D call. CDR3 length: 17 residues. With 6 bases removed from V and 8 bases from J, the gap between germline ends came to 23 bases. From germline, CDR1 is MDHEN and CDR2 SYDVKM. The CDR3 sequence is CASRGSETGSHYSPLHF. CDR3 nucleotides: TGTGCCAGCAGGGGGAGCGAGACCGGGAGCCACTATTCACCCCTCCACTTT.

The chain joins TRBV3-1 (or the pseudogene TRBV3-2) to TRBJ2-1, with 9 bases identical to TRBD1. There are 12 residues in the CDR3. V shed 7 bases, J shed 6 bases, and the junction held 1 base outside the gene matches. The germline CDR1 and CDR2 sequences are LGHDT and YNNKEL (reference sequence). CDR3 DNA: TGTGCCAGCAAGACAGGGGGCAATGAGCAGTTCTTC. Its protein is CASKTGGNEQFF.

The chain links TRBV15 to TRBJ2-5; a possible D gene is TRBD2 (5 bases). Germline CDR1 reads LNHNV; CDR2 reads YYDKDF (reference sequence). The CDR3 totals 15 residues. V lost 0 bases and J lost 5, with 13 bases in between. CDR3 protein: CATSRERYTGETQYF. As DNA, the CDR3 is TGTGCCACCAGCAGAGAAAGGTACACGGGGGAGACCCAGTACTTC.

The genes are TRBV2 and TRBJ2-3; D is uncertain. Germline assignment: CDR1 SNHLY and CDR2 FYNNEI. The length of the CDR3 is 13 residues. Deletions cut 7 bases from V and 2 bases from J, with 10 bases between. This CDR3 is CASNGLYTDTQYF. CDR3 bases: TGTGCCAGCAATGGTCTCTACACAGATACGCAGTATTTT.

The J gene is TRBJ2-5, the V gene TRBV9; D might be TRBD1 (6 bases). The length of the CDR3 is 14 residues. The germline V and J ends were trimmed by 2 bases and 2 bases, with 10 bases remaining between them. Germline lookup yields CDR1 SGDLS and CDR2 YYNGEE. CDR3 in amino acids: CASSVGTTQETQYF. The CDR3 DNA reads TGTGCCAGCAGCGTGGGGACAACACAAGAGACCCAGTACTTC.

The genes are TRBV21-1 and TRBJ1-2; the table's D call, TRBD1, was not checked against the DNA. TRBV21-1 is recorded as a pseudogene. This CDR3 has 15 amino acids. CDR3 coding DNA: TGTGCCAGCAGCAACCGGGACAGGGTTAGGTATGGCTACACCTTC. This gives the protein CASSNRDRVRYGYTF.

The chain joins TRBV2 to TRBJ2-3, with 8 bases identical to TRBD2. From germline, CDR1 is SNHLY and CDR2 FYNNEI. The CDR3 is made up of 14 amino acids. V dropped 3 bases and J dropped 7; count of bases not matched to a gene: 6. The CDR3 loop reads CASSDVDSGNTQYF. The CDR3 DNA follows: TGTGCCAGCAGTGATGTAGATAGCGGGAATACGCAGTATTTT.

J is TRBJ1-1 and V is TRBV2; no definite D call. V was cut by 3 bases and J by 0 bases, with 8 bases left in between. This CDR3 comprises 14 residues. Germline lookup yields CDR1 SNHLY and CDR2 FYNNEI. This CDR3 is CASSEGHMNTEAFF. The DNA for the CDR3 is TGTGCCAGCAGTGAGGGCCACATGAACACTGAAGCTTTCTTT.

With regard to this clone: A junction end diverges from the germline sequence, so it may reflect a read error. The J gene is TRBJ2-2, the V gene TRBV7-7; perhaps TRBD1 as D (8 bases). Germline CDR1 and CDR2: SSHAT and FNYEAQ (reference sequence). The CDR3 spans 16 residues. CDR3 bases: TGTGCTAGCAGCCCGAGGACAGGGAGGGGCACCGGGGAGCTGTTTTTT. The encoded protein is CASSPRTGRGTGELFF.

The chain joins TRBV5-6 to TRBJ2-7; 7 bases are a match to TRBD1. The V segment lost 0 bases and the J segment 0 bases; nucleotides outside the gene matches: 6. Germline V gene data show CDR1 as SGHDT and CDR2 as YYEEEE. This CDR3 has 16 residues. The DNA for the CDR3 is TGTGCCAGCAGCTTGGCAGACAGGGCCTACTCCTACGAGCAGTACTTC. This encodes CASSLADRAYSYEQYF.